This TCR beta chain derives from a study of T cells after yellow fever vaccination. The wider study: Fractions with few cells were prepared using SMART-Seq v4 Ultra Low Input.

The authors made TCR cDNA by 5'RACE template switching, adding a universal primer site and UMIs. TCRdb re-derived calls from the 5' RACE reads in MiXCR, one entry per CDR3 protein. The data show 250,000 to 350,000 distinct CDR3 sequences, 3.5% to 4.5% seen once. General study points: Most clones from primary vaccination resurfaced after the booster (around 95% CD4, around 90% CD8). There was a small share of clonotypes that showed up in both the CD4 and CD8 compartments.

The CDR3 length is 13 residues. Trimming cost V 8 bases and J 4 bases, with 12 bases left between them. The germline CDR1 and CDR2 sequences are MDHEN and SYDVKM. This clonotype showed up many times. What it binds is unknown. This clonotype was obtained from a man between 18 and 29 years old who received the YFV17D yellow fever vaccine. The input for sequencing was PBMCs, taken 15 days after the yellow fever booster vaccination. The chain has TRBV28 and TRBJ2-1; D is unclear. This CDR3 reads CASGISGYNEQFF. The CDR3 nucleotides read TGTGCCAGCGGAATTTCAGGATACAATGAGCAGTTCTTC.